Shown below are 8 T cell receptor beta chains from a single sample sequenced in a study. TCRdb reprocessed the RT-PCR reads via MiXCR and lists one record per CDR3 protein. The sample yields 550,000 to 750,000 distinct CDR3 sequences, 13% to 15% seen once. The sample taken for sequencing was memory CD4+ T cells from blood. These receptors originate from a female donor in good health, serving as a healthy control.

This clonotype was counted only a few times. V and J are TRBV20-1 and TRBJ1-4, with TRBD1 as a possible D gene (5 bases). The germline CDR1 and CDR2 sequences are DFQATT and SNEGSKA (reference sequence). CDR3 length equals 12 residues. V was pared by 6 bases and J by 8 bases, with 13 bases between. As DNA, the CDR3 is TGCAGTGCCAGGGCGGGAGAAGAAAAACTGTTTTTT. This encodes CSARAGEEKLFF.

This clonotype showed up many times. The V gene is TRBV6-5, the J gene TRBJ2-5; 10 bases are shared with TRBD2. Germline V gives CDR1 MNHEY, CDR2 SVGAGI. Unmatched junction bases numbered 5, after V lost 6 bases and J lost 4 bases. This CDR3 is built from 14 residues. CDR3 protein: CASSTTSGAETQYF. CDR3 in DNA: TGTGCCAGCAGCACTACTAGCGGGGCAGAGACCCAGTACTTC.

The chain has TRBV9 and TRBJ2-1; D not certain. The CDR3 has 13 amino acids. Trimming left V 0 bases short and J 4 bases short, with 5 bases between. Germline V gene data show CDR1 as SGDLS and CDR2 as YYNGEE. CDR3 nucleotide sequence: TGTGCCAGCAGCGTAGACCCTTACAATGAGCAGTTCTTC. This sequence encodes CASSVDPYNEQFF. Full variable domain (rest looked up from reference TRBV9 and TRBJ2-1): DSGVTQTPKHLITATGQRVTLRCSPRSGDLSVYWYQQSLDQGLQFLIQYYNGEERAKGNILERFSAQQFPDLHSELNLSSLELGDSALYFCASSVDPYNEQFFGPGTRLTVL.

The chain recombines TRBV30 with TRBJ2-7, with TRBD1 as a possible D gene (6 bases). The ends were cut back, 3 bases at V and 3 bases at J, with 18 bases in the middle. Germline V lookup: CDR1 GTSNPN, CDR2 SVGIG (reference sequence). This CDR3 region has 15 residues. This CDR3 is CAWSHSWTAYYEQYF. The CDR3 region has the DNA TGTGCCTGGAGCCATTCATGGACAGCTTACTACGAGCAGTACTTC.

The CDR3 nucleotides are TGTGCCACCAGCAGAGATTTGGGTATAGGGGGGGTACAAGAGACCCAGTACTTC. Encoded protein: CATSRDLGIGGVQETQYF. J is TRBJ2-5 and V is TRBV15; D is perhaps TRBD2 (7 bases). The V gene's germline CDR1 is LNHNV and CDR2 YYDKDF (reference sequence). CDR3 length: 18 amino acids. The V and J ends lost 0 bases and 2 bases respectively, with 19 bases between them.

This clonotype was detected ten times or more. The CDR3 DNA is TGTGCCAGCAGGGGCCGGAGCAATCAGCCCCAGCATTTT. It is translated as CASRGRSNQPQHF. The V call is TRBV25-1, the J call TRBJ1-5; no reliable D call. Germline CDR1 and CDR2: MGHDK and SYGVNS. V was trimmed by 6 bases and J by 1 base, leaving 7 bases between them. This CDR3 contains 13 residues.

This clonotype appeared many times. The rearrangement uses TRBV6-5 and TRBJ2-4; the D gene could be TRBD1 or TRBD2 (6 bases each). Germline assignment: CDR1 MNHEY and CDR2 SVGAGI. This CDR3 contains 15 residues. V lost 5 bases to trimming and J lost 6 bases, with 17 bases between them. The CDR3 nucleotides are TGTGCCAGCAGTGGAGGGGGAGAGGATGGAAACATTCAGTACTTC. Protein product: CASSGGGEDGNIQYF.

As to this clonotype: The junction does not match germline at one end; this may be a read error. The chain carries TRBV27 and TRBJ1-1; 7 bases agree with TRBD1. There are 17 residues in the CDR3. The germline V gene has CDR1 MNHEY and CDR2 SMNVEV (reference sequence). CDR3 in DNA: TGTGCCAGCAGGGATCCTAGAGGGGGCGCAGGGTACACTAAAGCTTTCTTT. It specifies CASRDPRGGAGYTKAFF.